This T cell receptor beta chain was captured in a study of control samples from healthy donors and cancer patients. The germline V gene encodes CDR1 SQVTM and CDR2 ANQGSEA. V lost 6 bases to trimming and J lost 2 bases, with 11 bases between them. CDR3 size: 13 residues. The repertoire was sequenced with immunoSEQ multiplex PCR; TCRdb's copy has only in-frame clones and lacks some. This repertoire shows roughly 86,000 clones, just over 90% found once; its top ten account for over 1.3%. The sequence was obtained from a woman between 25 and 40 years old in good health. V is TRBV29-1 and J is TRBJ1-5; D is unclear. Input material: blood. DNA for the CDR3: TGCAGCGTATCACCCGGCGGCAATCAGCCCCAGCATTTT. Amino acid sequence: CSVSPGGNQPQHF.